The 8 T cell receptor beta chains below all came from one sample that was sequenced in a study of shared clonotypes between healthy human individuals (TCRdb year 2020). The library was produced with the immunoSEQ multiplex PCR assay. TCRdb holds this immuneACCESS table with in-frame rearrangements only. Some clones are missing; in checked studies, unresolved V genes explain under half, and the rest has no known cause. Here the sample has around 2,000,000 clones; 85% to 95% occur a single time. The ten biggest clones cover 0.13% of the sample. Sequencing used naive CD4+ T cells sorted from blood. Interpreted using the paper, the cell subset or site label stands for: CD45RA+ positively selected. All receptors come from a young man in good health.

V and J are TRBV4-1 and TRBJ2-3, with D hard to call. CDR1 MGHRA and CDR2 YSYEKL come from the germline V gene. The CDR3 runs to 15 residues. V gave up 1 base and J gave up 0 bases, with 8 bases separating them. CDR3 sequence reads: CASSQVLGSTDTQYF. The CDR3 coding sequence is TGCGCCAGCAGCCAAGTCCTAGGCAGCACAGATACGCAGTATTTT.

This sequence joins TRBV4-2 and TRBJ1-3; D unresolved. Germline V lookup: CDR1 LGHNA, CDR2 YNFKEQ. V gave up 0 bases and J gave up 0 bases, with 9 bases separating them. This CDR3 contains 16 residues. The CDR3 loop is CASSQELQFSGNTIYF. The CDR3 DNA reads as TGTGCCAGCAGCCAAGAGTTACAATTCTCTGGAAACACCATATATTTT.

The chain employs TRBV12-5 and TRBJ1-1; maybe TRBD1 (5 bases). This CDR3 has 18 residues. The V gene's germline CDR1 is LGHNT and CDR2 FRNRAP. The V end was cut by 3 bases, the J end by 3 bases, with 23 bases between. DNA of the CDR3: TGTGCTAGTGGTTTCGACCCTAAGTCGCCACCGGGGGACACTGAAGCTTTCTTT. Amino acids: CASGFDPKSPPGDTEAFF.

The CDR3 is CASLRSGNMNTEAFF. The CDR3 DNA follows: TGTGCCAGCCTCCGTTCCGGCAACATGAACACTGAAGCTTTCTTT. V is TRBV2 and J is TRBJ1-1; D not resolved. With 8 bases removed from V and 0 bases from J, the gap between germline ends came to 16 bases. Germline V CDR1 and CDR2: SNHLY, FYNNEI. This CDR3 comprises 15 residues.

The genes are TRBV7-2 and TRBJ2-2; D possibly corresponds to TRBD1 (6 bases). CDR1 and CDR2 (germline): SGHTA, FQGNSA. The CDR3 is 15 amino acids. The V and J ends lost 5 bases and 1 base respectively, with 11 bases between them. The chain's CDR3 is CASSPDRLNTGELFF. CDR3 nucleotides: TGTGCCAGCAGCCCCGACAGGTTGAACACCGGGGAGCTGTTTTTT.

In this sample, this clone turned up once. The chain carries TRBV2 and TRBJ2-5; 7 bases match TRBD2. Germline lookup yields CDR1 SNHLY and CDR2 FYNNEI. Trimming cost V 6 bases and J 5 bases; bases outside gene matches: 9. The CDR3 contains 14 residues. In DNA, the CDR3 is TGTGCCAGCAGCCCCGGACTAGTAGATGAGACCCAGTACTTC. This encodes CASSPGLVDETQYF.

The chain uses TRBV10-3 and TRBJ2-2; TRBD2 agrees at 9 bases. The germline V gene encodes CDR1 ENHRY and CDR2 SYGVKD. With 3 bases clipped from V and 6 bases from J, the junction kept 8 bases outside the gene matches. The CDR3 covers 16 residues. In DNA, the CDR3 is TGTGCCATCAGTGACTTAGCGGGAGACACGGCCGGGGAGCTGTTTTTT. As protein: CAISDLAGDTAGELFF.

The V and J genes are TRBV29-1 and TRBJ2-7; 7 nucleotides match TRBD1. The germline V gene encodes CDR1 SQVTM and CDR2 ANQGSEA. V lost 5 bases and J lost 7; bases outside the gene matches: 11. The length of the CDR3 is 13 residues. The CDR3 region has the DNA TGCAGCGTTTTCGGGACAGATAAGAGGGAGCAGTACTTC. It specifies CSVFGTDKREQYF.